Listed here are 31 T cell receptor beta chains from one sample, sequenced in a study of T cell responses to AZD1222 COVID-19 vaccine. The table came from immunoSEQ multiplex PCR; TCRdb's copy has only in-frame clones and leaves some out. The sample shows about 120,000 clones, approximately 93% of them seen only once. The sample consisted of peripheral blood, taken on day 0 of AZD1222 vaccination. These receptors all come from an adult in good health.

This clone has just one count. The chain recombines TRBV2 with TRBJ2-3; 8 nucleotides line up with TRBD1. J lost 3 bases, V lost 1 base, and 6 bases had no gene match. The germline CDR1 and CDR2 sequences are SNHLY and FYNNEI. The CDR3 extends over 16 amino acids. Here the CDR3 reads CASSEGTGGWTDTQYF. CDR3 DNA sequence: TGTGCCAGCAGTGAAGGAACAGGGGGGTGGACAGATACGCAGTATTTT. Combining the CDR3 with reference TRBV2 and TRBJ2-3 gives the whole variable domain EPEVTQTPSHQVTQMGQEVILRCVPISNHLYFYWYRQILGQKVEFLVSFYNNEISEKSEIFDDQFSVERPDGSNFTLKIRSTKLEDSAMYFCASSEGTGGWTDTQYFGPGTRLTVL.

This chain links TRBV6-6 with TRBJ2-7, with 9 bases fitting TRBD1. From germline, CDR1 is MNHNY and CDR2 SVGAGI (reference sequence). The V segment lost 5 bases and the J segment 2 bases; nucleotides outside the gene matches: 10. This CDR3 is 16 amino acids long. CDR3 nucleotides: TGTGCCAGCAGTGCGAGGGCGGGACAGGGTCCCTACGAGCAGTACTTC. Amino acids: CASSARAGQGPYEQYF.

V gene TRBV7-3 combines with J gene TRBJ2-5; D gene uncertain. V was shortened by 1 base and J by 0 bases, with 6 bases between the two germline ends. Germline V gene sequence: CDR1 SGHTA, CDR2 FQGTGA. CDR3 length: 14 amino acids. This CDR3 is CASSLSNNQETQYF. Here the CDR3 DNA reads TGTGCCAGCAGCTTAAGTAACAACCAAGAGACCCAGTACTTC.

The CDR3 here is CASSPRTGASSNQPQHF. The CDR3 DNA is TGCGCCAGCAGCCCCCGGACAGGGGCTAGTTCCAATCAGCCCCAGCATTTT. The genes are TRBV4-3 and TRBJ1-5; 9 bases match TRBD1. CDR1 is LGHNA, CDR2 YSLEER, per germline. V lost 4 bases and J lost 3; bases outside the gene matches: 10. The CDR3 sequence is 17 residues long.

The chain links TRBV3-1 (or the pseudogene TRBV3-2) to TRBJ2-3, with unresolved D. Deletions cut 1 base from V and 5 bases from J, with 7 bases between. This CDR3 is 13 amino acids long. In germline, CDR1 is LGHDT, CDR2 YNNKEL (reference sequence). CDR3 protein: CASSQASLDTQYF. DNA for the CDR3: TGTGCCAGCAGCCAAGCATCCCTAGATACGCAGTATTTT.

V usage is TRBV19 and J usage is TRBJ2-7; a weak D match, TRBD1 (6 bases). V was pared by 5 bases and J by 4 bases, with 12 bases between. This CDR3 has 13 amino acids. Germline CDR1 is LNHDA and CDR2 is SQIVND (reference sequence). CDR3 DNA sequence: TGTGCCAGTAGTCTACAGGGTGGTTACGAGCAGTACTTC. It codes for CASSLQGGYEQYF.

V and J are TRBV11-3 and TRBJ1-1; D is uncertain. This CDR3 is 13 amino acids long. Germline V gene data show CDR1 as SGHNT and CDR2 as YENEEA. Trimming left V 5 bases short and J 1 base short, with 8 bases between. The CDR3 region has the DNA TGTGCCAGCAGCACAACACAGAACACTGAAGCTTTCTTT. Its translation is CASSTTQNTEAFF.

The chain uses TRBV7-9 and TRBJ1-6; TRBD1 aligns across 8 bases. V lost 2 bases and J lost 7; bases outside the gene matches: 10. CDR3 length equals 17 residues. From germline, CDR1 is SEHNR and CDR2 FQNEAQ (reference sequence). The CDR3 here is CASSLSALQGVNSPLHF. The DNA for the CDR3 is TGTGCCAGCAGCTTATCGGCGTTACAGGGGGTCAATTCACCCCTCCACTTT.

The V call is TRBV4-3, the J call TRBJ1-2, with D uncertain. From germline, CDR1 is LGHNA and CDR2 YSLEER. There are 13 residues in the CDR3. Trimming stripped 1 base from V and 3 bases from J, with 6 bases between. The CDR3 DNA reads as TGCGCCAGCAGCCAAGGCGGATACTATGGCTACACCTTC. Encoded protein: CASSQGGYYGYTF.

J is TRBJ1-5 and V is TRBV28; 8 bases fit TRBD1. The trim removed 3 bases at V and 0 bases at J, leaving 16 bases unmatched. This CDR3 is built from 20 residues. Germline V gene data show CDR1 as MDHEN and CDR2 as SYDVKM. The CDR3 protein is CASSFGQGRHSIYSNQPQHF. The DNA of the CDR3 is TGTGCCAGCAGTTTCGGACAGGGCCGCCACTCAATATATAGCAATCAGCCCCAGCATTTT.

CDR3 in amino acids: CSVRSGSHSDTQYF. For the CDR3, the DNA is TGCAGCGTTCGCTCGGGATCCCATTCGGATACGCAGTATTTT. The chain couples TRBV29-1 to TRBJ2-3, with D possibly TRBD2 on 5 matching bases. CDR1 is SQVTM, CDR2 ANQGSEA, per germline. Trimming left V 5 bases short and J 6 bases short, with 18 bases between. This CDR3 contains 14 residues.

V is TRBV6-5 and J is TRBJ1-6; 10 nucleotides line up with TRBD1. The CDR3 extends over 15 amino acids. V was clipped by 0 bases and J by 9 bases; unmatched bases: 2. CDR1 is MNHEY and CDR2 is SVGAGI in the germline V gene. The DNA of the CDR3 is TGTGCCAGCAGTTACTCGAGACAGGGGGCTTCACCCCTCCACTTT. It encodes CASSYSRQGASPLHF.

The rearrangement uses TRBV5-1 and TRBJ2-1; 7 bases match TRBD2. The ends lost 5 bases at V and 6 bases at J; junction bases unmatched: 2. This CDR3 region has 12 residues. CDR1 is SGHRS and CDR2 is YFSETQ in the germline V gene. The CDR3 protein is CASRLALNEQFF. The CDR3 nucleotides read TGCGCCAGCAGACTAGCGCTCAATGAGCAGTTCTTC.

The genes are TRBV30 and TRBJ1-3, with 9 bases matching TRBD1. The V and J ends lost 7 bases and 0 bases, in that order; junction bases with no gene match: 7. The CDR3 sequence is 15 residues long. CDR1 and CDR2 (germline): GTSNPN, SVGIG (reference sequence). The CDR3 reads CAYQQGATSGNTIYF. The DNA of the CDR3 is TGTGCCTACCAACAGGGGGCTACCTCTGGAAACACCATATATTTT.

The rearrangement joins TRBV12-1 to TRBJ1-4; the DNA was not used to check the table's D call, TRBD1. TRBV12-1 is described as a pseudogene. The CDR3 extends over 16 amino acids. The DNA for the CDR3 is TGTGCCAGCAGCTTTGAAGGGGCTACAACTAATGAAAAACTGTTTTTT. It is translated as CASSFEGATTNEKLFF.

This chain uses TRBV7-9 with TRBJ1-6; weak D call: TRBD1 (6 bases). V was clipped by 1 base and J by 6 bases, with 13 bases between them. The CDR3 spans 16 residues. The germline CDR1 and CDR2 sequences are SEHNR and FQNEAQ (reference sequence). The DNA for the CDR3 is TGTGCCAGCAGCTTAGGGGGGCCAATCGCTAATTCACCCCTCCACTTT. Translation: CASSLGGPIANSPLHF.

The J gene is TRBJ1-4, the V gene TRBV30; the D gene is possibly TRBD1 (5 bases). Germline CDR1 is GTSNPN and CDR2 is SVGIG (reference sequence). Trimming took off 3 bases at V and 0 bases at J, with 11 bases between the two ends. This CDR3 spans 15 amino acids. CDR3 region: CAWSLTGATNEKLFF. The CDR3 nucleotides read TGTGCCTGGAGCCTTACAGGTGCAACTAATGAAAAACTGTTTTTT.

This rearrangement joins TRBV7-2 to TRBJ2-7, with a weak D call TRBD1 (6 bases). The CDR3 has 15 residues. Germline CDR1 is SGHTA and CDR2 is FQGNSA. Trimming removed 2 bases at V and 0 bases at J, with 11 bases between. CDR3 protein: CASSLTGQRSYEQYF. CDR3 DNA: TGTGCCAGCAGCTTAACAGGACAGCGCTCCTACGAGCAGTACTTC.

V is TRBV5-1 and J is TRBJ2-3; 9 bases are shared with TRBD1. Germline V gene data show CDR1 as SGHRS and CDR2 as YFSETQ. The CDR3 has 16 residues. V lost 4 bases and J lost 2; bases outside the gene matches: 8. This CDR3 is CASSPGTGRTTDTQYF. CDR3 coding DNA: TGCGCCAGCAGCCCGGGGACAGGGAGGACCACAGATACGCAGTATTTT.

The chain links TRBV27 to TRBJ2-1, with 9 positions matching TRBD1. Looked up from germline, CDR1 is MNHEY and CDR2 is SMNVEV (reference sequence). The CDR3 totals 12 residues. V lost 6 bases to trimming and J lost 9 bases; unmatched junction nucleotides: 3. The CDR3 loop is CASRRDRVEQFF. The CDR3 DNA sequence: TGTGCCAGCAGACGGGACAGGGTTGAGCAGTTCTTC.

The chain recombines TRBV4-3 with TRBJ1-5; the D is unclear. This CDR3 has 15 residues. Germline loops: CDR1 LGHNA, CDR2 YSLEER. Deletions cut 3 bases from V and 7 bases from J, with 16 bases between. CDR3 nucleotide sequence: TGCGCCAGCAGCCAGGGTCCAGAGGTCAACCAGCCCCAGCATTTT. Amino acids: CASSQGPEVNQPQHF.

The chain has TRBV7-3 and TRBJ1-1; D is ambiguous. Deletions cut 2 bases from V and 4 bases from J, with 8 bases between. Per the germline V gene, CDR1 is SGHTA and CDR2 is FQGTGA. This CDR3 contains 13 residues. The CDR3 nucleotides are TGTGCCAGCAGCTTATCTGTGACCACTGAAGCTTTCTTT. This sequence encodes CASSLSVTTEAFF.

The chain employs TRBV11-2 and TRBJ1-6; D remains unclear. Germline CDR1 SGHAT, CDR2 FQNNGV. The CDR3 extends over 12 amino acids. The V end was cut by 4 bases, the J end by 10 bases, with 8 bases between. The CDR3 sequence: CASSSNSSPLHF. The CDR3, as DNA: TGTGCCAGCAGCTCTAACTCATCACCCCTCCACTTT.

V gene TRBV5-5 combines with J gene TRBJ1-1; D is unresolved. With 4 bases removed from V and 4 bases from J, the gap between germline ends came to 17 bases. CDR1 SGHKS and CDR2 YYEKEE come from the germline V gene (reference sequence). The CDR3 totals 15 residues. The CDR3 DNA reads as TGTGCCAGCAGCCGTCCACAGTTGGGGAGCACTGAAGCTTTCTTT. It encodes CASSRPQLGSTEAFF.

The CDR3 region is CASSLGDLNNEQFF. Written as DNA, the CDR3 is TGCGCCAGCAGCTTGGGGGACTTAAACAATGAGCAGTTCTTC. V gene TRBV5-1 combines with J gene TRBJ2-1, with a possible D match to TRBD2 (6 bases). The CDR3 loop spans 14 amino acids. CDR1 is SGHRS, CDR2 YFSETQ, per germline. V lost 0 bases and J lost 5, with 9 bases in between.

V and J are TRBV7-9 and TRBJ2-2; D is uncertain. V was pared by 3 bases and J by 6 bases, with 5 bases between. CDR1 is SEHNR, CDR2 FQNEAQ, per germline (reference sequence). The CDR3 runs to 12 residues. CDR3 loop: CASSFGSGELFF. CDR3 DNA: TGTGCCAGCAGCTTCGGTTCCGGGGAGCTGTTTTTT.

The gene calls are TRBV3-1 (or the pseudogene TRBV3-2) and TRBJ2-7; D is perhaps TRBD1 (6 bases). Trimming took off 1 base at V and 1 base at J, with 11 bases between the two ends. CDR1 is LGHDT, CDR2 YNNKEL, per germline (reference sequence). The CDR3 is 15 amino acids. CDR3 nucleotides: TGTGCCAGCAGCCAAGTTGGGACAAAATCCTACGAGCAGTACTTC. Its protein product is CASSQVGTKSYEQYF.

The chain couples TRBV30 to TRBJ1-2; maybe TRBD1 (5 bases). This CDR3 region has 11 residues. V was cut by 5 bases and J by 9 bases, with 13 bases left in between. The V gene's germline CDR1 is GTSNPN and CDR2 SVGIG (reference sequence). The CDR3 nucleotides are TGTGCCTGGTTCCAGGGCCCTCGCTACACCTTC. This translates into CAWFQGPRYTF.

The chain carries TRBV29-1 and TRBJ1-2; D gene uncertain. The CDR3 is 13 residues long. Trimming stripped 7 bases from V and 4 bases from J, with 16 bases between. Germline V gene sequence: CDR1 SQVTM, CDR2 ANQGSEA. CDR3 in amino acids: CSARREGTYGYTF. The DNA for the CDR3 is TGCAGCGCTCGACGGGAGGGCACCTATGGCTACACCTTC.

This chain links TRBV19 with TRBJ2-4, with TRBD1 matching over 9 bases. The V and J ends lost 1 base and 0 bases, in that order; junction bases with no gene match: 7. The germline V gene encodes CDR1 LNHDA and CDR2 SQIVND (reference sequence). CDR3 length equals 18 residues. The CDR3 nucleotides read TGTGCCAGTAGTATAGGACAGGGGGTCCTATTAGCCAAAAACATTCAGTACTTC. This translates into CASSIGQGVLLAKNIQYF.

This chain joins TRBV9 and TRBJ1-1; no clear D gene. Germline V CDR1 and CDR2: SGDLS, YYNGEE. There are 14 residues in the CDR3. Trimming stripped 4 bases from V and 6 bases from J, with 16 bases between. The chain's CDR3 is CASSTQQITAEAFF. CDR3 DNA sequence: TGTGCCAGCAGCACCCAACAGATTACCGCTGAAGCTTTCTTT.